This T cell receptor beta chain is drawn from a study of T-cell memory formation after mild COVID-19. The CDR3 is 16 residues long. Looked up from germline, CDR1 is SEHNR and CDR2 is FQNEAQ (reference sequence). The V gene lost 1 base and the J gene lost 0 bases, with 7 bases spanning the gap. One entry per CDR3 protein, called by TCRdb with MiXCR from the 5' RACE reads. The sample lists a few hundred thousand distinct CDR3 sequences; approximately 9% were seen once. The chain couples TRBV7-9 to TRBJ2-6; D is ambiguous. This clonotype was obtained from a man aged 18-30 years who had mild COVID-19 (a few samples of this study predate the infection). Cell type and time point are not known. Material: PBMCs or a T cell subset sorted from them (not recorded which). This CDR3 reads CASSLGVGSGANVLTF. CDR3 nucleotides: TGTGCCAGCAGCTTAGGGGTGGGCTCTGGGGCCAACGTCCTGACTTTC.